This is a list of T cell receptor beta chains from one sample in a study of cytomegalovirus exposure and HLA in healthy donors. TCRdb keeps only in-frame clones here, not all; method: immunoSEQ multiplex PCR. The sample holds some 120,000 clones, 70% to 80% seen once. Sequenced: PBMCs. The origin of the receptors is a man aged 25-45 years in good health and CMV-seronegative. The CDR3 runs from the conserved cysteine through the conserved F or W. A D gene is named only where the DNA matches it firmly. The size of a clone is reported for some rows only, either as once, few or many, or as a class for expanded clones.

>TRBV4-2|TRBJ2-1|-|TRBD1
CASSQPGQGASEQFF
TGTGCCAGCAGCCAACCGGGACAGGGGGCGTCTGAGCAGTTCTTC
>TRBV11-3|TRBJ2-2|once|TRBD1
CASSPKLDRGSGELFF
TGTGCCAGCAGCCCGAAACTGGACAGGGGAAGCGGGGAGCTGTTTTTT
>TRBV5-4|TRBJ2-1|-|TRBD2
CASSPRLAGNEQFF
TGTGCCAGCAGTCCCCGACTAGCGGGGAATGAGCAGTTCTTC
>TRBV27|TRBJ1-6|few|-
CASSLLLGEVNSPLHF
TGTGCCAGCAGTTTATTATTGGGGGAGGTTAATTCACCCCTCCACTTT
>TRBV29-1|TRBJ2-2|once|TRBD2
CSVEDRPRGRALAGELFF
TGCAGCGTTGAAGATCGGCCCCGCGGGAGGGCCCTCGCCGGGGAGCTGTTTTTT
>TRBV19|TRBJ2-3|few|TRBD2
CASSQGLALDTQYF
TGTGCCAGTAGTCAGGGACTAGCGCTAGATACGCAGTATTTT
>TRBV13|TRBJ2-3|-|TRBD1
CASSLRAGGDTQYF
TGTGCCAGCAGCTTAAGAGCAGGGGGAGATACGCAGTATTTT
>TRBV29-1|TRBJ1-1|-|TRBD1
CSVGRGQANTEAFF
TGCAGCGTTGGTAGGGGACAGGCGAACACTGAAGCTTTCTTT
>TRBV9|TRBJ2-7|-|TRBD1
CASSVDTGGGEQYF
TGTGCCAGCAGCGTAGATACAGGGGGCGGCGAGCAGTACTTC
>TRBV6-1|TRBJ1-4|few|TRBD1
CASSDETDRRDEKLFF
TGTGCCAGCAGTGATGAAACGGACAGGCGGGATGAAAAACTGTTTTTT
>TRBV7-9|TRBJ2-7|-|-
CASSLIGTTPSEQYF
TGTGCCAGCAGCTTAATCGGGACAACCCCGAGCGAGCAGTACTTC
>TRBV4-1|TRBJ2-1|-|TRBD2
CASSERDRYNEQFF
TGCGCCAGCAGCGAGCGGGACCGATACAATGAGCAGTTCTTC
>TRBV19|TRBJ2-5|-|TRBD2
CASSTQERGRETQYF
TGTGCCAGTAGTACTCAGGAGCGGGGGCGGGAGACCCAGTACTTC
>TRBV30|TRBJ1-1|-|-
CAWRWGDTEAFF
TGTGCCTGGAGGTGGGGGGACACTGAAGCTTTCTTT
>TRBV21-1|TRBJ2-7|-|-
CASSARQGLHEQYF
TGTGCCAGCAGCGCCCGACAGGGTCTACACGAGCAGTACTTC
>TRBV7-7|TRBJ2-1|-|TRBD1
CASSPGQGSYNEQFF
TGTGCCAGCAGCCCGGGACAGGGCTCCTACAATGAGCAGTTCTTC
>TRBV9|TRBJ2-7|-|TRBD1
CASSLGQGTYEQYF
TGTGCCAGCAGCCTAGGACAGGGGACCTACGAGCAGTACTTC
>TRBV5-1|TRBJ1-2|-|-
CASGRETDNYGYTF
TGCGCCAGCGGACGGGAGACAGACAACTATGGCTACACCTTC
>TRBV28|TRBJ2-7|-|TRBD2
CASSSPGLAWYEQYF
TGTGCCAGCAGTTCGCCGGGACTAGCTTGGTACGAGCAGTACTTC
>TRBV27|TRBJ2-1|once|TRBD2
CASSFVAGGRNEQFF
TGTGCCAGCAGTTTTGTGGCGGGGGGCCGCAATGAGCAGTTCTTC
>TRBV7-2|TRBJ1-6|-|-
CASSLRQDNSPLHF
TGTGCCAGCAGCTTAAGACAGGATAATTCACCCCTCCACTTT
>TRBV29-1|TRBJ1-1|-|-
CSVYQGNSRADTEAFF
TGCAGCGTTTATCAGGGTAACAGTAGGGCCGACACTGAAGCTTTCTTT
>TRBV11-2|TRBJ2-7|-|-
CASSLGPGEAYEQYF
TGTGCCAGCAGCTTAGGACCAGGGGAAGCTTACGAGCAGTACTTC
>TRBV6-6|TRBJ1-1|-|TRBD1
CASSYRGQGNTEAFF
TGTGCCAGCAGTTATAGGGGACAGGGAAACACTGAAGCTTTCTTT
>TRBV28|TRBJ1-2|once|TRBD1
CASSLPPGQGAPNYGYTF
TGTGCCAGCAGTTTACCCCCGGGACAGGGGGCCCCTAACTATGGCTACACCTTC
>TRBV7-2|TRBJ2-1|once|TRBD2
CASGTGGRNEQFF
TGTGCCAGTGGGACGGGAGGGAGAAATGAGCAGTTCTTC
>TRBV5-1|TRBJ2-5|-|TRBD2
CASSLGLARETQYF
TGCGCCAGCAGCTTGGGACTAGCGAGAGAGACCCAGTACTTC
>TRBV2|TRBJ1-5|-|-
CVSSEGGNQPQHF
TGTGTCAGCAGTGAGGGGGGAAATCAGCCCCAGCATTTT
>TRBV7-2|TRBJ2-1|-|TRBD1
CASSPGQGMDEQFF
TGTGCCAGCAGCCCAGGACAGGGGATGGATGAGCAGTTCTTC
>TRBV6-1|TRBJ2-2|-|-
CASSFTGIGELFF
TGTGCCAGCAGTTTTACAGGGATCGGGGAGCTGTTTTTT
>TRBV27|TRBJ2-7|few|-
CASTRWAGTRQDEQYF
TGTGCCAGCACCCGATGGGCGGGGACGAGGCAGGACGAGCAGTACTTC
>TRBV19|TRBJ2-1|few|-
CASSITRNEQFF
TGTGCCAGTAGTATCACACGAAATGAGCAGTTCTTC
>TRBV28|TRBJ2-4|-|TRBD2
CASRAGVVQYF
TGTGCCAGCAGAGCGGGGGTTGTTCAGTACTTC
>TRBV5-1|TRBJ2-5|-|TRBD2
CASQKGLAGGLTETQYF
TGCGCCAGCCAGAAGGGACTAGCGGGAGGGCTGACAGAGACCCAGTACTTC
>TRBV9|TRBJ1-6|-|-
CASSLQVGDNSPLHF
TGTGCCAGCAGCTTACAGGTTGGTGATAATTCACCCCTCCACTTT
>TRBV27|TRBJ2-1|-|TRBD2
CASSDGTSGNNEQFF
TGTGCCAGCAGCGACGGGACTAGCGGGAACAATGAGCAGTTCTTC
>TRBV30|TRBJ1-5|-|TRBD1
CAWNSDRDQPQHF
TGTGCCTGGAACAGCGACAGGGATCAGCCCCAGCATTTT
>TRBV4-3|TRBJ1-3|-|TRBD1
CASSTKTGVGNTIYF
TGCGCCAGCAGCACCAAGACAGGGGTTGGAAACACCATATATTTT
>TRBV9|TRBJ2-7|-|-
CASSVDMGSSYEQYF
TGTGCCAGCAGCGTAGATATGGGGAGCTCCTACGAGCAGTACTTC
>TRBV30|TRBJ2-3|few|-
CACTTGSRADTQYF
TGTGCCTGTACTACAGGGTCGAGGGCAGATACGCAGTATTTT
>TRBV2|TRBJ1-6|-|TRBD1
CASSGQGAGSPLHF
TGTGCCAGCAGTGGGCAGGGGGCCGGTTCACCCCTCCACTTT
>TRBV7-9|TRBJ2-3|-|TRBD2
CASSLPSREAGGPGDTQYF
TGTGCCAGCAGCTTACCCTCTCGGGAGGCGGGGGGGCCTGGAGATACGCAGTATTTT
>TRBV29-1|TRBJ2-7|-|TRBD1
CSVGGQGTYEQYF
TGCAGCGTTGGCGGACAGGGGACCTACGAGCAGTACTTC
>TRBV5-1|TRBJ2-1|-|TRBD2
CASSSGLAGGPLSLGEQFF
TGCGCCAGCAGCTCCGGACTAGCGGGAGGGCCTTTATCCTTGGGGGAGCAGTTCTTC
>TRBV6-6|TRBJ1-5|once|-
CASSYGMGSSQHF
TGTGCCAGCAGTTACGGTATGGGCAGTTCCCAGCATTTT
>TRBV27|TRBJ1-5|-|TRBD1
CASSPRQTGVNQPQHF
TGTGCCAGCAGTCCTAGGCAGACAGGGGTCAATCAGCCCCAGCATTTT
>TRBV7-2|TRBJ1-2|-|-
CASNPPRQVGLGIYGYTF
TGTGCCAGCAACCCACCCAGACAGGTGGGGTTGGGTATCTATGGCTACACCTTC
>TRBV5-8|TRBJ2-1|few|-
CASSPQKTPRVAFF
TGTGCCAGCAGCCCACAAAAAACGCCCAGGGTGGCGTTCTTC
>TRBV9|TRBJ2-7|-|TRBD2
CASSVSAVGVGSGGTYEQYF
TGTGCCAGCAGCGTATCAGCGGTCGGTGTGGGTAGCGGGGGGACCTACGAGCAGTACTTC
>TRBV5-1|TRBJ2-3|-|TRBD1
CASSHRQGTDTQYF
TGCGCCAGCAGCCACCGACAGGGGACAGATACGCAGTATTTT
>TRBV6-1|TRBJ1-1|few|-
CASTRRGASAFF
TGTGCCAGCACCAGACGGGGTGCCTCAGCTTTCTTT
>TRBV28|TRBJ2-7|-|TRBD2
CASSLAGTSGYEQYF
TGTGCCAGCAGTTTGGCGGGGACTAGCGGCTACGAGCAGTACTTC
>TRBV5-1|TRBJ1-4|few|TRBD1
CASSLGEQGAGEKLFF
TGCGCCAGCAGCTTGGGGGAACAGGGGGCAGGTGAAAAACTGTTTTTT
>TRBV6-5|TRBJ2-7|-|-
CASSPGTYEQYF
TGTGCCAGCTCCCCGGGGACCTACGAGCAGTACTTC
>TRBV6-5|TRBJ2-7|-|-
CASSYSHRSTYEQYF
TGTGCCAGCAGTTACTCCCACAGGTCAACCTACGAGCAGTACTTC
>TRBV6-4|TRBJ2-2|-|TRBD1
CAGSDSPGQGTGELFF
TGTGCCGGCAGTGACTCGCCGGGACAGGGGACCGGGGAGCTGTTTTTT